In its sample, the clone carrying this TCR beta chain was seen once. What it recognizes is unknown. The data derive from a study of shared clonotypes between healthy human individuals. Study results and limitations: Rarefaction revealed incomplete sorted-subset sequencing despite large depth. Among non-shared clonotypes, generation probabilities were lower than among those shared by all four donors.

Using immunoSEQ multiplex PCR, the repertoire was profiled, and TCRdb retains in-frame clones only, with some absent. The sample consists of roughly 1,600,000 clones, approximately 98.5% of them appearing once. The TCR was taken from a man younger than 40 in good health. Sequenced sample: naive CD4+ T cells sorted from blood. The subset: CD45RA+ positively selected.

CDR3 coding DNA: TGTGCCAGCAGGCTTGAATTCAGAGAGTACTTC. It yields the protein CASRLEFREYF. The chain couples TRBV27 to TRBJ2-5, with D uncertain. This CDR3 is built from 11 residues. Germline V gene lookup returns CDR1 MNHEY and CDR2 SMNVEV (reference sequence). The V end was cut by 6 bases, the J end by 12 bases, with 14 bases between.